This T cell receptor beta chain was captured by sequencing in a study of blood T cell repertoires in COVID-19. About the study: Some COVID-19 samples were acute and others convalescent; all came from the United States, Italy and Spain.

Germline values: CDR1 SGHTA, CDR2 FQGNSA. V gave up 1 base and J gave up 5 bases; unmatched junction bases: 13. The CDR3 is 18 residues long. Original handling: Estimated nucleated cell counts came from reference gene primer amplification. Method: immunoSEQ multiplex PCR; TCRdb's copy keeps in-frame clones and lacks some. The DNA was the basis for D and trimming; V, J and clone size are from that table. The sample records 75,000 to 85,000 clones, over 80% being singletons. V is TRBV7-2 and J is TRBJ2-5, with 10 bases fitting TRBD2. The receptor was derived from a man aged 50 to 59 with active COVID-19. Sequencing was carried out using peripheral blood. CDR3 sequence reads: CASSLDPSSGGGQETQYF. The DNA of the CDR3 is TGTGCCAGCAGCTTAGACCCCTCCAGCGGGGGGGGACAGGAGACCCAGTACTTC.